This TCR beta chain was observed in a study of a mutant IDH1 vaccine in newly diagnosed glioma. The overall study: Earlier treatment was radiotherapy, temozolomide, or both, with most getting both.

With respect to this clone: Its antigen is not known.

Time point noted: week 35, safety follow-up. Vaccination used 300 ug of mutant IDH1 20-mer peptide per dose, with topical imiquimod. TCRdb's copy holds only in-frame clones and misses some; the assay was immunoSEQ multiplex PCR. The sample lists 45,000 to 55,000 clones; more than 65% were seen once. V lost 4 bases and J 1 base, leaving 13 bases between the germline ends. Germline V gene data show CDR1 as MGHDK and CDR2 as SYGVNS. The CDR3 sequence is 15 residues long. The chain carries TRBV25-1 and TRBJ1-2; no definite D call. This clonotype originated in a man in his forties with glioma. This sample comprised PBMCs, obtained from a glioma patient whose treatment included an IDH1 peptide vaccine. The CDR3 protein is CASSGARGFNYGYTF. CDR3 DNA: TGTGCCAGCAGTGGTGCCCGGGGTTTTAACTATGGCTACACCTTC.